This TCR beta chain was retrieved from a study of regulatory T cells in long-lasting Graves disease. General study results and limits: The study found persistent patients shared more public clonotypes (2,741) than new patients (approximately 870).

iRepertoire HTBI primers and Arm-PCR of CDR3 regions built TCR beta libraries. TCRdb used MiXCR to reprocess the multiplex PCR reads, holding one entry per CDR3 protein. The sample includes 400,000 to 500,000 distinct CDR3 sequences, 21% of them seen just once. Germline V gene lookup returns CDR1 LGHNA and CDR2 YNFKEQ. The length of the CDR3 is 14 residues. The V gene lost 1 base and the J gene lost 7 bases, with 11 bases spanning the gap. Noted time point: persistent/refractory GD, antithyroid drugs over 5 years with positive TRAb. Researchers made the TCR library from RNA that was extracted from PBMCs. Patients came through an endocrinology department, and that department was in Xi'an, China. On this clonotype: Antigen specificity is unknown.

This TCR was sampled from a female donor with Graves disease. V usage is TRBV4-2 and J usage is TRBJ1-5, with unresolved D. This sample comprised peripheral blood mononuclear cells (PBMCs), obtained when the disease was refractory, from a patient treated with antithyroid drugs. CDR3 amino acids: CASSQVGREQPQHF. CDR3 bases: TGTGCCAGCAGCCAAGTTGGTCGGGAGCAGCCCCAGCATTTT.